This TCR beta chain is drawn from a study of CXCR3-negative and CXCR3-positive naive CD8 T cells. Details on this clonotype: As yet, its antigen is unknown.

Study conclusions and caveats: Both of the naive subsets showed about the same high diversity, but memory CD8+ cells had much less. Once cells were cryopreserved, CXCR3 expression went down partly, and most assays used fresh PBMCs. CXCR3-positive naive cells carried more hydrophobic TRB CDR3s than CXCR3-negative ones.

All TRB cDNA libraries came from 5' RACE performed with UMI labels. One entry per CDR3 protein, without DNA, is what TCRdb gives after re-calling the 5' RACE reads. This sample's table has roughly 110,000 distinct CDR3 sequences. CDR1 MNHEY and CDR2 SVGAGI come from the germline V gene. There are 15 residues in the CDR3. Researchers reported sorting every CD8+ T cell subset in triplicate, 300,000 or so cells per sort. The CD45RO-CCR7+CD27+CD95- phenotype denoted naive CD8+ T cells. This chain uses TRBV6-5 with TRBJ2-1; the TRBD2 assignment by TCRdb is unverifiable without DNA. Sequenced sample: naive CXCR3+ CD8+ T cells from blood. Subset indicated: CD45RO-CCR7+CD27+CD95- naive CD8+ T cells expressing CXCR3 (TNR3+). The receptor was isolated from a human donor in good health. Some clones in this sample may be carry-over from other donors' samples. CDR3 loop: CASSNLAGANNEQFF.